Presented here are 8 T cell receptor beta chains from one specimen sequenced in a study of blood T cells in healthy people across ages. A second roughly 7 to 12 cycle PCR used barcoded and J-beta primers. TCRdb called the 5' RACE reads again in MiXCR, with one record for every CDR3 protein. The sample holds 1.5 million to 2 million distinct CDR3 sequences, roughly 52% seen once. Sequenced: blood. The receptor set was obtained from a woman aged 40 to 50 in good health.

This clonotype showed up just a few times. The CDR3 here is CASSPMVYRDRGTDTQYF. CDR3 sequence (DNA): TGTGCCAGCAGTCCTATGGTCTACCGGGACAGGGGCACAGATACGCAGTATTTT. V and J are TRBV2 and TRBJ2-3; TRBD1 agrees at 9 bases. CDR3 length: 18 residues. The trim removed 5 bases at V and 1 base at J, leaving 13 bases unmatched. The germline V gene has CDR1 SNHLY and CDR2 FYNNEI.

A single count supports this clonotype. The genes are TRBV5-1 and TRBJ1-2; tentatively, D is TRBD1 (6 bases). The CDR3 runs 15 residues. Trimming took off 0 bases at V and 6 bases at J, with 15 bases between the two ends. In germline, CDR1 is SGHRS, CDR2 YFSETQ. DNA of the CDR3: TGCGCCAGCAGCTTGGCTGGGGACAAGGCGCATGGCTACACCTTC. Residues: CASSLAGDKAHGYTF.

The rearrangement links TRBV27 to TRBJ1-1; D is undetermined. In germline, CDR1 is MNHEY, CDR2 SMNVEV (reference sequence). The CDR3 extends over 14 amino acids. The V gene lost 5 bases and the J gene lost 1 base, with 11 bases spanning the gap. For the CDR3, the DNA is TGTGCCAGCAGTCCGCGGGGAGGGAACACTGAAGCTTTCTTT. The encoded protein is CASSPRGGNTEAFF.

Only a few counts were recorded for this clonotype. The CDR3 region has the DNA TGTGCCAGCAGACCCCTTAACACAGGGGGCATTGCGTTCTTC. It codes for CASRPLNTGGIAFF. V and J are TRBV27 and TRBJ2-1, with 9 bases lining up with TRBD1. CDR1 is MNHEY and CDR2 is SMNVEV in the germline V gene (reference sequence). V shed 6 bases and J 15 bases; nucleotides not matched to a gene: 15. This CDR3 contains 14 residues.

The rearrangement joins TRBV7-6 to TRBJ2-7, with TRBD2 as a possible D gene (5 bases). The CDR3 is made up of 14 amino acids. Germline CDR1 SGHVS, CDR2 FNYEAQ. The V end lost 3 bases, the J end lost 3 bases, and 12 bases lay between the germline ends. The CDR3, as DNA: TGTGCCAGCAGCTTGGATGAGGGAGACTACGAGCAGTACTTC. Translated, it gives CASSLDEGDYEQYF. Based on the CDR3 plus reference TRBV7-6 and TRBJ2-7, the full variable domain is GAGVSQSPRYKVTKRGQDVALRCDPISGHVSLYWYRQALGQGPEFLTYFNYEAQQDKSGLPNDRFSAERPEGSISTLTIQRTEQRDSAMYRCASSLDEGDYEQYFGPGTRLTVT.

CDR3 amino acids: CASSFLGPPYNEQFF. DNA of the CDR3: TGTGCCAGCAGTTTCTTGGGCCCACCTTACAATGAGCAGTTCTTC. The V call is TRBV27, the J call TRBJ2-1, with D unresolved. The CDR3 consists of 15 residues. Germline CDR1 and CDR2: MNHEY and SMNVEV (reference sequence). Trimming removed 3 bases from V and 4 bases from J, with 13 bases in between.

The chain combines TRBV20-1 with TRBJ2-1, with 7 bases lining up with TRBD2. The CDR3 consists of 16 residues. Germline CDR1 and CDR2: DFQATT and SNEGSKA (reference sequence). V lost 1 base, J lost 2 bases, and 8 bases stayed unmatched. The CDR3, as DNA: TGCAGTGCTAGAGGGGCTAGCGGACTTACCTACAATGAGCAGTTCTTC. It encodes CSARGASGLTYNEQFF.

CDR3 in amino acids: CASSYRWGSVANEQFF. CDR3 in DNA: TGTGCCAGCAGCTATCGTTGGGGGAGCGTAGCAAATGAGCAGTTCTTC. The chain is built from TRBV27 and TRBJ2-1; D is tentatively TRBD1 or TRBD2 (5 bases each). Trimming took off 6 bases at V and 7 bases at J, with 22 bases between the two ends. The CDR3 runs to 16 residues. Germline CDR1 and CDR2: MNHEY and SMNVEV (reference sequence).